The text below deals with one TCR beta chain. Its antigen remains unidentified. The entry originates in a study of response to subunit inactivated influenza vaccine. TCRdb analysed the RT-PCR reads with MiXCR anew, one entry per CDR3 protein. This table has 800,000 or so distinct CDR3 sequences, over 20% appearing once. Study results and caveats: The authors suggested that few new T cells are recruited per seasonal influenza vaccination.

V lost 3 bases, J lost 10 bases, and 21 bases stayed unmatched. CDR1 KGHSH and CDR2 LQKENI come from the germline V gene. CDR3 length equals 19 residues. The source was PBMCs from blood, collected around 5 days after vaccination. The chain employs TRBV18 and TRBJ2-3, with 11 positions matching TRBD2. The TCR sequence derives from a man aged 50-60 years who received an inactivated influenza vaccine. Here the CDR3 DNA reads TGTGCCAGCTCACCCACAGCAAAACCCGCGACTAGCGGGAACAGCGCGCAGTATTTT. Translating it yields CASSPTAKPATSGNSAQYF.